The TCR beta chain under discussion was sequenced for a study of patients and donors after allogeneic stem cell transplantation. This CDR3 region has 15 residues. CDR1 is MNHEY, CDR2 SVGEGT, per germline. After removal of 4 bases from V and 7 bases from J, the junction contained 9 bases not matched to a gene. TCRdb independently ran MiXCR on the RT-PCR reads; one entry per CDR3 protein. The table shows roughly 230,000 distinct CDR3 sequences, with 11% to 15% occurring only once. The sequence came from a human donor who was either an allogeneic HSCT recipient or a stem cell or donor lymphocyte infusion donor (not recorded which). It is not recorded whose cells these are; they may come from a transplant donor. This chain joins TRBV6-2 or TRBV6-3 and TRBJ2-2, with 7 nucleotides matching TRBD1. Specimen: blood, either unsorted or a sorted T cell fraction (not recorded which). CDR3 residues: CASSFLTGYRGELFF. CDR3 nucleotides: TGTGCCAGCAGTTTCCTGACAGGGTATCGCGGGGAGCTGTTTTTT.